Listed below are T cell receptor beta chains from one sample, sequenced in a study of blood T cell repertoires in COVID-19. Profiled with immunoSEQ multiplex PCR; TCRdb holds only in-frame clones, not every one. The sample holds about 87,000 clones, about 85% seen once. The sequenced sample was peripheral blood. The receptors here all came from a woman older than 75 with COVID-19, enrolled during active disease. CDR3s include the opening cysteine and the closing phenylalanine or tryptophan. The D gene is left open where the match is weak. Size tells how often a clone was seen (once, few, many) or the class of an expanded clone, and some rows leave it out.

>TRBV11-3|.|TRBJ2-1|TRBD2
CASSKRFLAGGYNEQFF
TGTGCCAGCAGCAAACGCTTTCTAGCGGGGGGCTACAATGAGCAGTTCTTC
>TRBV27|.|TRBJ2-6|.
CASSFGGANVLTF
TGTGCCAGCAGTTTCGGTGGGGCCAACGTCCTGACTTTC
>TRBV2|few|TRBJ2-2|TRBD1
CASQGQGAATGELFF
TGTGCCAGCCAGGGACAGGGGGCGGCCACCGGGGAGCTGTTTTTT
>TRBV5-1|few|TRBJ2-2|TRBD2
CASSPSGSWAGELFF
TGCGCCAGCAGCCCTAGCGGGAGTTGGGCCGGGGAGCTGTTTTTT
>TRBV25-1|.|TRBJ1-4|TRBD1
CASRDPGQGLKNEKLFF
TGTGCCAGCAGGGATCCGGGACAGGGGTTGAAGAATGAAAAACTGTTTTTT
>TRBV7-2|once|TRBJ1-1|.
CASSLGGTSHEAFF
TGTGCCAGCAGCTTAGGTGGGACAAGCCATGAAGCTTTCTTT
>TRBV18|.|TRBJ1-3|.
CASSATQVGSGNTIYF
TGTGCCAGCTCAGCAACCCAGGTGGGCTCTGGAAACACCATATATTTT
>TRBV9|.|TRBJ1-3|.
CASSVGAFGTTGNTIYF
TGTGCCAGCAGCGTAGGGGCGTTCGGGACAACTGGAAACACCATATATTTT
>TRBV19|.|TRBJ2-1|.
CASNPAGYNEQFF
TGTGCCAGTAATCCAGCGGGCTACAATGAGCAGTTCTTC
>TRBV7-3|once|TRBJ2-3|.
CASSLNLGTDTQYF
TGTGCCAGCAGCTTAAACCTAGGCACAGATACGCAGTATTTT
>TRBV6-6|.|TRBJ1-5|TRBD1
CASSKWTGGDQPQHF
TGTGCCAGCAGCAAGTGGACAGGGGGGGATCAGCCCCAGCATTTT
>TRBV3-1/TRBV3-2|.|TRBJ2-5|.
CASSHVETQYF
TGTGCCAGCAGCCACGTAGAGACCCAGTACTTC
>TRBV7-8|.|TRBJ2-4|TRBD2
CASSLTTSVAQNIQYF
TGTGCCAGCAGCTTGACGACTAGCGTCGCCCAAAACATTCAGTACTTC
>TRBV7-2|.|TRBJ2-5|.
CASSFGGIGETQYF
TGTGCCAGCAGCTTTGGAGGGATCGGGGAGACCCAGTACTTC
>TRBV9|.|TRBJ2-7|TRBD1
CASSVEGASYEQYF
TGTGCCAGCAGCGTAGAGGGGGCGAGCTACGAGCAGTACTTC
>TRBV7-9|.|TRBJ2-4|TRBD2
CASSPRTSGGAGLTDIQYF
TGTGCCAGCAGCCCAAGGACTAGCGGGGGGGCCGGATTGACAGACATTCAGTACTTC
>TRBV24-1|few|TRBJ2-2|TRBD2
CATSDLGGGRGTGELFF
TGTGCCACCAGTGATTTGGGCGGGGGGCGAGGCACCGGGGAGCTGTTTTTT
>TRBV7-7|.|TRBJ2-3|TRBD1
CASSYGQGGADTQYF
TGTGCCAGCAGCTATGGACAGGGTGGGGCAGATACGCAGTATTTT
>TRBV9|once|TRBJ2-7|.
CASAPWGEALGEQYF
TGTGCCAGCGCCCCTTGGGGGGAGGCCCTAGGGGAGCAGTACTTC
>TRBV9|.|TRBJ2-1|TRBD2
CASSYSGGAYNEQFF
TGTGCCAGCAGCTATAGCGGGGGGGCCTACAATGAGCAGTTCTTC
>TRBV6-5|few|TRBJ2-7|.
CASNGWLSGEQYF
TGTGCCAGCAATGGGTGGTTGTCGGGTGAGCAGTACTTC
>TRBV2|.|TRBJ1-2|.
CASSGQVNYGYTF
TGTGCCAGCAGTGGTCAGGTGAACTATGGCTACACCTTC
>TRBV18|.|TRBJ1-1|.
CASSPPRRKTGRTEAFF
TGTGCCAGCTCACCACCGCGCCGGAAAACAGGGCGGACTGAAGCTTTCTTT
>TRBV5-4|.|TRBJ1-6|TRBD1
CASSFDRVSIFNSPLHF
TGTGCCAGCAGCTTCGACAGGGTTTCTATCTTCAATTCACCCCTCCACTTT
>TRBV6-6|.|TRBJ1-2|TRBD1
CASTPHGTDYGYTF
TGTGCCAGCACTCCCCACGGGACAGACTATGGCTACACCTTC
>TRBV18|.|TRBJ1-2|.
CASSPSRVENGYTF
TGTGCCAGCTCACCCTCTCGGGTAGAGAATGGCTACACCTTC
>TRBV29-1|.|TRBJ2-5|.
CSVEDSGWRETQYF
TGCAGCGTTGAAGATTCTGGATGGCGGGAGACCCAGTACTTC
>TRBV11-2|.|TRBJ2-2|.
CASSLRAAGPNTGELFF
TGTGCCAGCAGCTTAAGGGCGGCGGGCCCAAACACCGGGGAGCTGTTTTTT
>TRBV18|.|TRBJ2-7|TRBD2
CASSSLLAGGISYEQYF
TGTGCCAGCTCAAGCCTACTAGCGGGAGGCATCTCCTACGAGCAGTACTTC
>TRBV11-2|.|TRBJ2-3|TRBD2
CASRYSGRAGDTQYF
TGTGCCAGCAGGTATAGCGGGAGGGCCGGAGATACGCAGTATTTT
>TRBV5-5|.|TRBJ1-2|.
CASSLSRLLGRYTF
TGTGCCAGCAGCTTGAGCCGACTACTAGGGCGCTACACCTTC
>TRBV28|.|TRBJ2-1|TRBD2
CASSPLSGRGFGQFF
TGTGCCAGCAGTCCGCTTAGCGGGAGAGGGTTCGGGCAGTTCTTC
>TRBV28|.|TRBJ2-6|.
CASRSGAGANVLTF
TGTGCCAGCAGATCAGGGGCTGGGGCCAACGTCCTGACTTTC
>TRBV6-2/TRBV6-3|.|TRBJ2-1|TRBD2
CASSYSNLAGVMRGQFF
TGTGCCAGCAGTTACTCGAATCTAGCGGGAGTTATGCGTGGGCAGTTCTTC
>TRBV5-5|.|TRBJ1-6|TRBD1
CASSLSGTGSYNSPLHF
TGTGCCAGCAGCCTTTCCGGGACAGGGTCCTATAATTCACCCCTCCACTTT
>TRBV18|.|TRBJ2-7|TRBD1
CASSSVGQGLREQYF
TGTGCCAGCTCCAGTGTTGGACAGGGCCTTAGAGAGCAGTACTTC
>TRBV7-9|.|TRBJ2-7|TRBD1
CASSATGGSSYEQYF
TGTGCCAGCAGCGCGACAGGGGGAAGCTCCTACGAGCAGTACTTC
>TRBV19|.|TRBJ2-3|.
CASSIANTDTQYF
TGTGCCAGTAGTATAGCAAACACAGATACGCAGTATTTT
>TRBV3-1/TRBV3-2|.|TRBJ2-7|.
CASSQVGLSYEQYF
TGTGCCAGCAGCCAAGTTGGCCTTTCCTACGAGCAGTACTTC
>TRBV7-2|once|TRBJ2-5|.
CASSLARETQYF
TGTGCCAGCAGCTTAGCGAGGGAGACCCAGTACTTC
>TRBV5-6|.|TRBJ1-6|.
CASSLGQMGSPLHF
TGTGCCAGCAGCTTGGGACAAATGGGCTCACCCCTCCACTTT
>TRBV5-1|.|TRBJ2-5|TRBD2
CASSWSRGLAGEETQYF
TGCGCCAGCAGCTGGTCTCGGGGACTAGCGGGAGAAGAGACCCAGTACTTC
>TRBV10-1|few|TRBJ2-7|.
CASIKVFSSYEQYF
TGCGCCAGCATTAAAGTCTTTAGCTCCTACGAGCAGTACTTC
>TRBV11-2|.|TRBJ2-1|.
CASILDGFFYNEQFF
TGTGCCAGCATACTCGACGGGTTTTTCTACAATGAGCAGTTCTTC
>TRBV10-3|.|TRBJ1-1|.
CAMGHPNTEAFF
TGTGCCATGGGACACCCGAACACTGAAGCTTTCTTT
>TRBV5-1|.|TRBJ2-3|.
CASSLGQATSTDTQYF
TGCGCCAGCAGCTTGGGTCAGGCCACCTCAACAGATACGCAGTATTTT
>TRBV9|.|TRBJ1-1|.
CASSVYPAAEAFF
TGTGCCAGCAGCGTATACCCCGCGGCTGAAGCTTTCTTT
>TRBV18|.|TRBJ2-2|.
CASSPAPPANTGELFF
TGTGCCAGCTCACCAGCGCCGCCCGCGAACACCGGGGAGCTGTTTTTT
>TRBV28|once|TRBJ2-1|TRBD1
CASGDRTDEQFF
TGTGCCAGTGGGGACAGGACCGATGAGCAGTTCTTC